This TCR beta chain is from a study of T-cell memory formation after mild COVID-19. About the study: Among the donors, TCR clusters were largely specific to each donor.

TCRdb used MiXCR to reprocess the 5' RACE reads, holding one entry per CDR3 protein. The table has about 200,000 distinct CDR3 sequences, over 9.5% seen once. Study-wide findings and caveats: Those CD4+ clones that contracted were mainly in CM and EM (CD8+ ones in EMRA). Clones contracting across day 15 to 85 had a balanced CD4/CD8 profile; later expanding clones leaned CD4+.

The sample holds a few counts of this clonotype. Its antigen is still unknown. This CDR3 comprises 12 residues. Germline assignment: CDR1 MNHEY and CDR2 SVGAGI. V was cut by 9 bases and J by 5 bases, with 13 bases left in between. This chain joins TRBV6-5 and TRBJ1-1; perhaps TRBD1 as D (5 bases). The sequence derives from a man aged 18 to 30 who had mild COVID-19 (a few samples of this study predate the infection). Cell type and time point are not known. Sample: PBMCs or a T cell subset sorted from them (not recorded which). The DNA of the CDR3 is TGTGCCAGTCGTGGGGCTTATACTGAAGCTTTCTTT. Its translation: CASRGAYTEAFF.